The 11 T cell receptor beta chains reported below all come from one sample, sequenced in a study of OX40 agonist ivuxolimab in advanced cancers. The repertoire was sequenced with immunoSEQ multiplex PCR; TCRdb's copy has only in-frame clones and lacks some. The sample holds roughly 70,000 clones, roughly 86% seen once. The sequencing here drew on CD4+ or CD8+ T cells sorted from blood, taken in a trial of the OX40 agonist ivuxolimab. Receptors originate from an adult with an advanced solid tumor such as melanoma, head and neck, liver or kidney cancer.

V is TRBV6-6 and J is TRBJ2-6, with a tentative D call TRBD2 (5 bases). V was cut by 10 bases and J by 4 bases, with 14 bases left in between. Germline values: CDR1 MNHNY, CDR2 SVGAGI (reference sequence). The CDR3 covers 14 residues. In DNA, the CDR3 is TGTGCCACCGGACGGGGATCCGGGGCCAACGTCCTGACTTTC. Its translation is CATGRGSGANVLTF.

The V gene is TRBV2, the J gene TRBJ2-5; 7 positions agree with TRBD1. CDR1 is SNHLY and CDR2 is FYNNEI in the germline V gene. The CDR3 runs to 15 residues. Trimming removed 7 bases from V and 2 bases from J; junction bases left unmatched: 10. The CDR3: CASTVDRVWQETQYF. The DNA of the CDR3 is TGTGCCAGCACCGTCGACAGGGTTTGGCAAGAGACCCAGTACTTC.

The chain is built from TRBV29-1 and TRBJ2-2, with TRBD1 matching over 8 bases. The length of the CDR3 is 15 residues. V lost 5 bases, J lost 1 base, and 6 bases stayed unmatched. The germline V gene has CDR1 SQVTM and CDR2 ANQGSEA. CDR3 loop: CSVRLGQGNTGELFF. The CDR3 DNA reads as TGCAGCGTTCGCCTCGGACAGGGGAACACCGGGGAGCTGTTTTTT.

This chain links TRBV19 with TRBJ1-4; D ambiguous. The CDR3 length is 14 residues. Germline CDR1 is LNHDA and CDR2 is SQIVND (reference sequence). V lost 8 bases and J lost 0, with 10 bases in between. The CDR3 sequence is CASREGTTNEKLFF. Here the CDR3 DNA reads TGTGCCAGTCGTGAAGGTACAACTAATGAAAAACTGTTTTTT.

The chain recombines TRBV5-6 with TRBJ2-5; D may be TRBD1 (5 bases). The germline CDR1 and CDR2 sequences are SGHDT and YYEEEE. The CDR3 totals 15 residues. Trimming removed 3 bases at V and 3 bases at J, with 15 bases between. The CDR3 DNA follows: TGTGCCAGCAGCTCCTGGCCAGGGTACGAAGAGACCCAGTACTTC. Amino acid sequence: CASSSWPGYEETQYF.

The chain is built from TRBV7-2 and TRBJ1-3, with D hard to call. The CDR3 contains 15 residues. Per the germline V gene, CDR1 is SGHTA and CDR2 is FQGNSA. Trimming pared 6 bases from V and 0 bases from J, leaving 12 bases between. CDR3 loop: CASSFDTGSGNTIYF. CDR3 nucleotides: TGTGCCAGCAGTTTCGACACCGGCTCTGGAAACACCATATATTTT.

This sequence joins TRBV6-1 and TRBJ1-4; 7 bases are a match to TRBD1. Trimming cost V 7 bases and J 7 bases; bases outside gene matches: 9. The CDR3 spans 14 residues. The germline CDR1 and CDR2 sequences are MNHNS and SASEGT. The CDR3: CASILTGRAEKLFF. CDR3 coding DNA: TGTGCCAGCATCCTGACAGGGAGGGCTGAAAAACTGTTTTTT.

The J gene is TRBJ2-3, the V gene TRBV11-2; D is perhaps TRBD2 (7 bases). Trimming pared 7 bases from V and 6 bases from J, leaving 11 bases between. From germline, CDR1 is SGHAT and CDR2 FQNNGV. This CDR3 comprises 12 residues. The CDR3 region is CASKGGPDTQYF. In DNA form, the CDR3 reads TGTGCCAGCAAGGGGGGGCCGGATACGCAGTATTTT. The entire variable domain, with the rest obtained from reference TRBV11-2 and TRBJ2-3, is as follows: EAGVAQSPRYKIIEKRQSVAFWCNPISGHATLYWYQQILGQGPKLLIQFQNNGVVDDSQLPKDRFSAERLKGVDSTLKIQPAKLEDSAVYLCASKGGPDTQYFGPGTRLTVL.

The table lists this clone with a count of one. Other DNA variants within this sample encode the same CDR3. This chain joins TRBV20-1 and TRBJ1-2, with D unresolved. Germline V gene data show CDR1 as DFQATT and CDR2 as SNEGSKA (reference sequence). Trimming took off 3 bases at V and 2 bases at J, with 4 bases between the two ends. This CDR3 spans 11 amino acids. CDR3 in DNA: TGCAGTGCTAGGGCCAACTATGGCTACACCTTC. The encoded protein is CSARANYGYTF.

On this clone: This CDR3 is also generated by other DNA sequences in the sample. The chain employs TRBV5-1 and TRBJ2-5; the D is unclear. V gave up 1 base and J gave up 2 bases, with 0 bases separating them. The CDR3 sequence is 11 residues long. Germline values: CDR1 SGHRS, CDR2 YFSETQ. This CDR3 reads CASSLQETQYF. Written as DNA, the CDR3 is TGCGCCAGCAGCTTGCAAGAGACCCAGTACTTC.

This clone was seen once. V gene TRBV30 combines with J gene TRBJ1-2; 7 nucleotides agree with TRBD1. V was clipped by 4 bases and J by 5 bases; unmatched bases: 7. The CDR3 contains 13 residues. Germline CDR1 reads GTSNPN; CDR2 reads SVGIG (reference sequence). Here the CDR3 reads CAWTTGQGYGYTF. Written as DNA, the CDR3 is TGTGCCTGGACGACAGGGCAGGGATATGGCTACACCTTC. The entire variable domain, with the rest obtained from reference TRBV30 and TRBJ1-2, is as follows: SQTIHQWPATLVQPVGSPLSLECTVEGTSNPNLYWYRQAAGRGLQLLFYSVGIGQISSEVPQNLSASRPQDRQFILSSKKLLLSDSGFYLCAWTTGQGYGYTFGSGTRLTVV.